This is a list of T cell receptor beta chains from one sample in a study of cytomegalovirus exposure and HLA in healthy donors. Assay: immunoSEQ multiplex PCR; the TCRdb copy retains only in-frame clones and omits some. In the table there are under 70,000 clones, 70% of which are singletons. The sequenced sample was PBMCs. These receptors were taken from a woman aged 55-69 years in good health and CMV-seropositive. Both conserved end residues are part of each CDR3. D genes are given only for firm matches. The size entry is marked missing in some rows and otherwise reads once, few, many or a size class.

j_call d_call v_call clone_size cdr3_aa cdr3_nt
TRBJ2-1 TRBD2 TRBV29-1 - CSVEMGLAGGIKFYNEQFF TGCAGCGTTGAGATGGGACTAGCGGGGGGCATTAAATTCTACAATGAGCAGTTCTTC
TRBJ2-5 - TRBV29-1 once CSAPAQETQYF TGCAGCGCCCCCGCGCAAGAGACCCAGTACTTC
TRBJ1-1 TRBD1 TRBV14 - CASSRDRNTEAFF TGTGCCAGCAGCCGGGACAGGAACACTGAAGCTTTCTTT
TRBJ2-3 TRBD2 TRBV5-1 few CASSLALAGPDTQYF TGCGCCAGCAGCTTGGCACTAGCGGGGCCAGATACGCAGTATTTT
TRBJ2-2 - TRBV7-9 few CASSLAGGLHYYTGELFF TGTGCCAGCAGCTTAGCGGGAGGACTCCACTACTACACCGGGGAGCTGTTTTTT
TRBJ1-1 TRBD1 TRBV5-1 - CASSWGTGGTEAFF TGCGCCAGCAGCTGGGGGACAGGGGGAACTGAAGCTTTCTTT
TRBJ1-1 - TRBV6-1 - CASSDLGGLTEAFF TGTGCCAGCAGTGATTTGGGGGGACTCACTGAAGCTTTCTTT
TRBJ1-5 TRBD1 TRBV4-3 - CASSLGQGLMQPQHF TGCGCCAGCAGCCTGGGACAGGGACTTATGCAGCCCCAGCATTTT
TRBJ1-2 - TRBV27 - CASSLSRDILDGYTF TGTGCCAGCAGTTTATCCCGGGACATTCTTGATGGCTACACCTTC
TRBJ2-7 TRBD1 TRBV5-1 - CASSQPRQGAYSYEQYF TGCGCCAGCAGCCAACCAAGACAGGGGGCATATAGCTACGAGCAGTACTTC
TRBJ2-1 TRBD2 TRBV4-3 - CASSGGGLNEQFF TGCGCCAGCAGTGGGGGGGGACTCAATGAGCAGTTCTTC
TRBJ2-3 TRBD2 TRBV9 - CASSVGGGENTQYF TGTGCCAGCAGCGTAGGCGGGGGTGAAAATACGCAGTATTTT
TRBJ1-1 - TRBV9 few CASSPTPPPNTEAFF TGTGCCAGCAGCCCAACACCCCCGCCGAACACTGAAGCTTTCTTT
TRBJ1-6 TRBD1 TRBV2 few CASTGQGTPLHF TGTGCCAGCACTGGACAGGGAACACCCCTCCACTTT
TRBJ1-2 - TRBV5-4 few CASSPGNPGQGYTF TGTGCCAGCAGCCCGGGTAACCCAGGGCAGGGCTACACCTTC
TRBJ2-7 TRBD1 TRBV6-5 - CASTFGTGTYEQYF TGTGCCAGCACTTTCGGGACAGGGACCTACGAGCAGTACTTC
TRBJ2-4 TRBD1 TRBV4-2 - CASSLEGTEKNIQYF TGTGCCAGCAGCTTGGAAGGGACAGAAAAAAACATTCAGTACTTC
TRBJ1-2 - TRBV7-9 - CASSLAASGQGIRGYTF TGTGCCAGCAGCTTAGCCGCGAGCGGGCAGGGTATCCGTGGCTACACCTTC
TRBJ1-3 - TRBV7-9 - CSSSPETGTAAGNTIYF TGTTCCAGCAGCCCAGAGACAGGAACAGCAGCTGGAAACACCATATATTTT
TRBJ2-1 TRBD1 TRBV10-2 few CASRPQGTVNEQFF TGCGCCAGCAGGCCCCAAGGGACAGTCAATGAGCAGTTCTTC
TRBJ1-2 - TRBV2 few CASGTDILPSSGFFFSSYGYTF TGTGCCAGCGGTACAGACATTCTCCCTTCGAGCGGTTTTTTCTTTTCGAGCTATGGCTACACCTTC
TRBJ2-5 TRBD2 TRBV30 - CAWRWRGRETQYF TGTGCCTGGAGGTGGCGGGGGAGGGAGACCCAGTACTTC
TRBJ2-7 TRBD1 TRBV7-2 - CASSLRTGSYEQYF TGTGCCAGCAGCTTACGGACAGGGAGCTACGAGCAGTACTTC
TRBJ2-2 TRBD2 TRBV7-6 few CASSLGSGLARAGELFF TGTGCCAGCAGCTTAGGTAGCGGACTAGCCAGAGCCGGGGAGCTGTTTTTT
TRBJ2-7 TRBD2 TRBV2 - CAGRGEGRRYEQYF TGTGCCGGACGCGGGGAGGGGCGACGATACGAGCAGTACTTC
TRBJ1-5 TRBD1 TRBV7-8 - CASSLDTGARQPQHF TGTGCCAGCAGCCTAGATACAGGGGCGCGACAGCCCCAGCATTTT
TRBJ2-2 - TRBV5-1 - CASSLDSSNTGELFF TGCGCCAGCAGCTTGGACAGTTCGAACACCGGGGAGCTGTTTTTT
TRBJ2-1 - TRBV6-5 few CASSWDIRGNEQFF TGTGCCAGCAGTTGGGACATTAGGGGCAATGAGCAGTTCTTC
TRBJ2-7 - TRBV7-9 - CASSSYPTGSYEQYF TGTGCCAGCAGCTCATACCCGACAGGTTCCTACGAGCAGTACTTC
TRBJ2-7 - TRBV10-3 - CAISESNGLYEQYF TGTGCCATCAGTGAGTCTAACGGACTGTACGAGCAGTACTTC
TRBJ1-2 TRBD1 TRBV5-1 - CASSLVGRGLSGYTF TGCGCCAGCAGCTTGGTTGGCAGGGGGTTGAGTGGCTACACCTTC
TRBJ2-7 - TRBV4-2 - CASSQDRQGYYEQYF TGTGCCAGCAGCCAAGATAGGCAGGGTTATTACGAGCAGTACTTC
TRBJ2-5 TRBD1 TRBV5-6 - CASSLGQGKQETQYF TGTGCCAGCAGCTTGGGACAGGGAAAGCAAGAGACCCAGTACTTC
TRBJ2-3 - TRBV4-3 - CASSQLFSSTDTQYF TGCGCCAGCAGCCAACTCTTCTCTAGCACAGATACGCAGTATTTT
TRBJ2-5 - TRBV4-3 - CASSQEWSGGGRSETQYF TGCGCCAGCAGCCAAGAGTGGTCCGGCGGGGGCCGATCAGAGACCCAGTACTTC
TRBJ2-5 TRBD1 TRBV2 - CASRPDRIAETQYF TGTGCCAGCAGGCCGGACAGGATCGCAGAGACCCAGTACTTC
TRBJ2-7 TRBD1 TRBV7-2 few CASSRDRGPYEQYF TGTGCCAGCAGCCGGGACAGGGGTCCCTACGAGCAGTACTTC
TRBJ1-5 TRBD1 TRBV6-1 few CASSEGTGGRQPQHF TGTGCCAGCAGTGAAGGGACAGGGGGCCGACAGCCCCAGCATTTT
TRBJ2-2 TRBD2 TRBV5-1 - CASSLVASGGANTGELFF TGCGCCAGCAGCTTGGTGGCTAGCGGGGGGGCGAACACCGGGGAGCTGTTTTTT
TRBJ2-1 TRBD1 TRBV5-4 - CASSYGRTGVNEQFF TGTGCCAGCAGCTATGGCAGGACAGGGGTCAATGAGCAGTTCTTC
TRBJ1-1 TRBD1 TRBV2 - CASRLWDSPNTEAFF TGTGCCAGCAGGCTTTGGGACAGCCCCAACACTGAAGCTTTCTTT
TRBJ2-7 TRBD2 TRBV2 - CASRRTSGGAYEQYF TGTGCCAGCAGACGTACTAGCGGGGGGGCCTACGAGCAGTACTTC
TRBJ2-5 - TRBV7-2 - CASSLAAGGDTQYF TGTGCCAGCAGCTTGGCCGCAGGAGGTGATACCCAGTACTTC
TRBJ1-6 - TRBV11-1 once CASSGYRDRDSPLHF TGTGCCAGCAGCGGCTACAGGGATAGGGATTCACCCCTCCACTTT
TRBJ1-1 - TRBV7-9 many CASSLLNTEAFF TGTGCCAGCAGCCTCCTAAACACTGAAGCTTTCTTT
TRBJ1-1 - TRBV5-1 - CASSSSTDTEAFF TGCGCCAGCAGTTCCTCCACGGACACTGAAGCTTTCTTT
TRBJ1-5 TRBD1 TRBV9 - CASSVGQGANQPQHF TGTGCCAGCAGCGTAGGACAGGGGGCGAATCAGCCCCAGCATTTT
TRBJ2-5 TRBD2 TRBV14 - CASSQGGKETQYF TGTGCCAGCAGCCAGGGGGGGAAGGAGACCCAGTACTTC
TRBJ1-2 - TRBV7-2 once CASSFAAGVTDYGYTF TGTGCCAGCAGCTTTGCCGCAGGGGTCACTGACTATGGCTACACCTTC
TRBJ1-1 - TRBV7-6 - CASSSPESSKNMNTEAFF TGTGCCAGCAGCTCCCCGGAGTCCTCCAAGAATATGAACACTGAAGCTTTCTTT
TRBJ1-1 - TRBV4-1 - CASSQHDTTEAFF TGCGCCAGCAGCCAACACGACACCACTGAAGCTTTCTTT
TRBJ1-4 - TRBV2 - CASGSNGFRGNEKLFF TGTGCCAGCGGCTCAAACGGGTTCAGGGGTAATGAAAAACTGTTTTTT
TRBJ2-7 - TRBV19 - CASSERGHPVGYEQYF TGTGCCAGTAGTGAAAGGGGACACCCTGTGGGGTACGAGCAGTACTTC
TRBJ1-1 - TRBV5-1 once CASSAGTPNTEAFF TGCGCCAGCAGCGCCGGGACTCCGAACACTGAAGCTTTCTTT
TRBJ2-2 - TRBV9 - CASSVGSGTNTGELFF TGTGCCAGCAGCGTCGGGTCAGGGACGAACACCGGGGAGCTGTTTTTT
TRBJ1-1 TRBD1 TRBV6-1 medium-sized CASRGPSWDRVEAFF TGTGCCAGCAGGGGCCCTTCCTGGGACAGGGTTGAAGCTTTCTTT
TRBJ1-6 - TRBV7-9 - CASSLLDTRRNSPLHF TGTGCCAGCAGCTTATTGGACACCAGGCGTAATTCACCCCTCCACTTT